The 13 T cell receptor beta chains presented below share a single source sample, sequenced in a study of regulatory T cells in long-lasting Graves disease. The sample's time point: newly diagnosed GD, antithyroid drugs for less than 3 months. The TCR library was prepared using RNA isolated from PBMCs. Arm-PCR of CDR3 regions and iRepertoire HTBI primers were the basis on which TCR beta libraries were built. TCRdb itself ran the multiplex PCR reads through MiXCR, one entry per CDR3 protein. The table has about 360,000 distinct CDR3 sequences, 15% to 20% seen once. The same specimen was also included in a second study, on T cells in Graves' hyperthyroidism and ophthalmopathy.

The source material was peripheral blood mononuclear cells (PBMCs), sampled at new diagnosis, from a patient treated with antithyroid drugs. The receptor set was obtained from a woman aged 18-30 years with Graves disease.

This clonotype was observed at least ten times. This chain links TRBV13 with TRBJ2-1, with 8 bases matching TRBD1. The V gene's germline CDR1 is PRHDT and CDR2 FYEKMQ (reference sequence). This CDR3 contains 17 residues. V shed 2 bases and J 3 bases; nucleotides not matched to a gene: 9. The CDR3 sequence is CASSLRTTGAGYNEQFF. Here the CDR3 DNA reads TGTGCCAGCAGCTTACGCACGACAGGGGCCGGCTACAATGAGCAGTTCTTC.

This clonotype was observed a few times. The chain carries TRBV24-1 and TRBJ2-1, with 8 positions matching TRBD1. The ends lost 7 bases at V and 0 bases at J; junction bases unmatched: 10. The CDR3 length is 17 residues. CDR1 and CDR2 (germline): KGHDR, SFDVKD. The CDR3 DNA is TGTGCCACCAGGAACCCTGAACAGGGGGACTCCTACAATGAGCAGTTCTTC. Protein sequence: CATRNPEQGDSYNEQFF.

This clonotype was seen a few times. The V gene is TRBV6-1, the J gene TRBJ2-5, with D unresolved. The V end lost 6 bases, the J end lost 5 bases, and 13 bases lay between the germline ends. The germline gives CDR1 MNHNS, CDR2 SASEGT. This CDR3 spans 13 amino acids. The CDR3 nucleotides read TGTGCCAGCAGGAACACGGGCCCGGAGACCCAGTACTTC. Translating it yields CASRNTGPETQYF.

Details on this clonotype: With a much larger clone just one base away, this may be a read error. This chain uses TRBV9 with TRBJ2-3; 8 positions agree with TRBD2. The trim removed 4 bases at V and 6 bases at J, leaving 10 bases unmatched. CDR1 and CDR2 from the germline V gene are SGDLS and YYNGEE. There are 15 residues in the CDR3. The CDR3 region is CASSLGPVAGDTQYF. The CDR3 nucleotides are TGTGCCAGCAGCCTTGGTCCTGTAGCGGGGGATACGCAGTATTTT.

The sample holds many counts of this clonotype. V is TRBV28 and J is TRBJ2-5; D is possibly TRBD1 (6 bases). With 4 bases removed from V and 4 bases from J, the gap between germline ends came to 13 bases. Germline V lookup: CDR1 MDHEN, CDR2 SYDVKM. The CDR3 sequence is 14 residues long. DNA for the CDR3: TGTGCCAGCAGTTCCCAAGGCAGGGGAGAGACCCAGTACTTC. This sequence encodes CASSSQGRGETQYF.

This clonotype was seen ten or more times. The rearrangement links TRBV20-1 to TRBJ1-2; D is undetermined. This CDR3 has 12 residues. V dropped 5 bases and J dropped 3 bases, with 10 bases sitting between them. Germline-derived CDR1 and CDR2 are DFQATT and SNEGSKA (reference sequence). CDR3 protein: CSAPVGHYGYTF. CDR3 DNA sequence: TGCAGTGCTCCTGTAGGACACTATGGCTACACCTTC.

This chain joins TRBV4-1 and TRBJ1-5, with D uncertain. The CDR3 runs 13 residues. Germline lookup yields CDR1 MGHRA and CDR2 YSYEKL. V lost 1 base to trimming and J lost 6 bases, with 7 bases between them. CDR3 region: CASSQGSAQPQHF. CDR3 nucleotides: TGCGCCAGCAGCCAAGGGTCCGCTCAGCCCCAGCATTTT.

This clonotype appeared a few times. The gene calls are TRBV28 and TRBJ2-5; TRBD1 or TRBD2 may be the D gene (6 bases each). The V end was cut by 7 bases, the J end by 4 bases, with 16 bases between. Germline V gene lookup returns CDR1 MDHEN and CDR2 SYDVKM. The CDR3 spans 14 residues. The CDR3 is CASIESRGLETQYF. The CDR3 region has the DNA TGTGCCAGCATCGAGTCCCGGGGGCTAGAGACCCAGTACTTC. Drawing the rest from reference TRBV28 and TRBJ2-5, the complete variable domain is DVKVTQSSRYLVKRTGEKVFLECVQDMDHENMFWYRQDPGLGLRLIYFSYDVKMKEKGDIPEGYSVSREKKERFSLILESASTNQTSMYLCASIESRGLETQYFGPGTRLLVL.

This clonotype was counted many times. The CDR3 loop reads CASSQMTGSEQFF. The CDR3 nucleotides read TGTGCCAGCAGCCAGATGACAGGGAGTGAGCAGTTCTTC. The J gene is TRBJ2-1, the V gene TRBV3-1; 7 nucleotides line up with TRBD1. The CDR3 has 13 residues. V lost 3 bases, J lost 9 bases, and 5 bases stayed unmatched. From germline, CDR1 is LGHDT and CDR2 YNNKEL (reference sequence).

This clonotype was counted between two and nine times. The chain couples TRBV6-4 to TRBJ1-5; D is perhaps TRBD1 (5 bases). From germline, CDR1 is MRHNA and CDR2 SNTAGT. Trimming pared 4 bases from V and 6 bases from J, leaving 16 bases between. The CDR3 has 15 residues. The CDR3, as DNA: TGTGCCAGCAGTGCCGACCGGGGCATGGGTCAGCCCCAGCATTTT. This translates into CASSADRGMGQPQHF.

This clonotype was picked up many times. This chain links TRBV5-1 with TRBJ2-3; no definite D call. This CDR3 has 15 residues. Trimming pared 5 bases from V and 4 bases from J, leaving 17 bases between. CDR1 is SGHRS, CDR2 YFSETQ, per germline. CDR3 bases: TGCGCCAGCAGGGAACGGAACTGGTCGTCAGATACGCAGTATTTT. Translating gives CASRERNWSSDTQYF.

This clonotype was seen many times. J is TRBJ2-1 and V is TRBV20-1; TRBD2 matches at 10 bases. The CDR3 runs 14 residues. With V trimmed by 5 bases and J by 9 bases, 10 bases remained unmatched. The germline V gene has CDR1 DFQATT and CDR2 SNEGSKA (reference sequence). In DNA form, the CDR3 reads TGCAGTGCTGAGCGGGAGGGAGTGTGGACTGAGCAGTTCTTC. Translated: CSAEREGVWTEQFF.

In regard to this clonotype: One end of the junction is discordant with germline, which a read error may explain. The genes are TRBV24-1 and TRBJ2-3; 9 bases fit TRBD2. The CDR3 is 15 amino acids. CDR1 is KGHDR, CDR2 SFDVKD, per germline. The CDR3 here is CATSDRTSATDAQYF. CDR3 nucleotides: TGTGCCACCAGTGACCGGACTAGCGCCACAGATGCGCAGTATTTT.